Presented here are 19 T cell receptor beta chains from one specimen sequenced in a study of blood T cell repertoires in COVID-19. TCRdb's table, derived via immunoSEQ multiplex PCR, lists solely in-frame clones and lacks some. The sample contains hundreds of thousands of clones, 89% of which appear only once. The sample consisted of peripheral blood. The origin of the receptors is a woman aged 25-40 years with COVID-19, enrolled during active disease.

This chain uses TRBV9 with TRBJ2-3; D is unclear. From germline, CDR1 is SGDLS and CDR2 YYNGEE. Trimming shortened V by 1 base and J by 1 base, and 10 bases separated the two germline ends. This CDR3 has 15 amino acids. The CDR3 sequence: CASSVTGIGTDTQYF. CDR3 sequence (DNA): TGTGCCAGCAGCGTAACCGGTATTGGCACAGATACGCAGTATTTT. The complete variable domain, with remaining parts taken from reference TRBV9 and TRBJ2-3, reads DSGVTQTPKHLITATGQRVTLRCSPRSGDLSVYWYQQSLDQGLQFLIQYYNGEERAKGNILERFSAQQFPDLHSELNLSSLELGDSALYFCASSVTGIGTDTQYFGPGTRLTVL.

The V and J genes are TRBV9 and TRBJ2-7, with 7 bases that match TRBD2. CDR3 length: 14 amino acids. CDR1 and CDR2 (germline): SGDLS, YYNGEE. Trimming removed 0 bases from V and 4 bases from J; junction bases left unmatched: 4. The chain's CDR3 is CASSVGAGNYEQYF. CDR3 DNA sequence: TGTGCCAGCAGCGTAGGAGCGGGGAATTACGAGCAGTACTTC. The variable domain in full, with the rest retrieved from reference TRBV9 and TRBJ2-7, is DSGVTQTPKHLITATGQRVTLRCSPRSGDLSVYWYQQSLDQGLQFLIQYYNGEERAKGNILERFSAQQFPDLHSELNLSSLELGDSALYFCASSVGAGNYEQYFGPGTRLTVT.

This clone was detected once. This chain links TRBV12-3 or TRBV12-4 with TRBJ1-3; D gene unclear. The ends were cut back, 3 bases at V and 4 bases at J, with 4 bases in the middle. The CDR3 is 12 amino acids. As DNA, the CDR3 is TGTGCCAGCAGTTTCATCGGAAACACCATATATTTT. Translating it yields CASSFIGNTIYF.

V gene TRBV11-2 combines with J gene TRBJ1-6, with a weak D call TRBD1 (6 bases). The V gene's germline CDR1 is SGHAT and CDR2 FQNNGV. CDR3 length: 15 amino acids. V was trimmed by 5 bases and J by 5 bases, leaving 13 bases between them. The CDR3: CASSQQGVDNSPLHF. CDR3 coding DNA: TGTGCCAGCAGCCAACAGGGAGTAGATAATTCACCCCTCCACTTT.

The chain recombines TRBV25-1 with TRBJ2-2; D is unresolved. Germline-derived CDR1 and CDR2 are MGHDK and SYGVNS. Trimming shortened V by 1 base and J by 0 bases, and 9 bases separated the two germline ends. The CDR3 is made up of 16 amino acids. In nucleotides, the CDR3 is TGTGCCAGCAGTGAATGGGCAGCAACGAACACCGGGGAGCTGTTTTTT. Its translation is CASSEWAATNTGELFF.

This clone was observed once. The chain couples TRBV5-4 to TRBJ1-1; D is undetermined. The CDR3 consists of 15 residues. With 8 bases removed from V and 2 bases from J, the gap between germline ends came to 19 bases. Germline V gene lookup returns CDR1 SGHNT and CDR2 YYREEE (reference sequence). CDR3: CASVGGIGSNTEAFF. The DNA for the CDR3 is TGTGCCAGTGTGGGAGGGATTGGGAGTAACACTGAAGCTTTCTTT.

The chain uses TRBV7-9 and TRBJ2-1; 8 bases match TRBD1. This CDR3 is built from 14 residues. The germline V gene has CDR1 SEHNR and CDR2 FQNEAQ (reference sequence). Losses at the gene ends were 4 bases for V and 5 bases for J; bases not matched to a gene: 4. CDR3 sequence: CASSSGTGDNEQFF. The DNA for the CDR3 is TGTGCCAGCAGCTCCGGGACAGGAGACAATGAGCAGTTCTTC.

To note about this clone: The junction shows a germline mismatch at one end, possibly a read error. This sequence joins TRBV28 and TRBJ1-5; 9 bases agree with TRBD1. Germline lookup yields CDR1 MDHEN and CDR2 SYDVKM. The CDR3 is made up of 12 amino acids. CDR3 region: CASSRTGAIQWF. CDR3 in DNA: TGTGCCAGCAGTAGGACAGGGGCAATTCAATGGTTT. Full variable domain (outside the CDR3, taken from reference TRBV28 and TRBJ1-5): DVKVTQSSRYLVKRTGEKVFLECVQDMDHENMFWYRQDPGLGLRLIYFSYDVKMKEKGDIPEGYSVSREKKERFSLILESASTNQTSMYLCASSRTGAIQWFGDGTRLSIL.

The chain has TRBV12-3 or TRBV12-4 and TRBJ2-5; TRBD1 is a possible D gene (5 bases). V gave up 2 bases and J gave up 4 bases, with 8 bases separating them. The CDR3 loop spans 13 amino acids. CDR3 sequence (DNA): TGTGCCAGCAGTTTACAGGGCCGAGAGACCCAGTACTTC. This translates into CASSLQGRETQYF.

The gene calls are TRBV25-1 and TRBJ1-1, with D perhaps TRBD1 (6 bases). V lost 5 bases and J 4 bases, leaving 11 bases between the germline ends. Germline V lookup: CDR1 MGHDK, CDR2 SYGVNS. This CDR3 spans 13 amino acids. CDR3 bases: TGTGCCAGCAGTCTAATAGGGGGCACTGAAGCTTTCTTT. This codes for CASSLIGGTEAFF.

This chain uses TRBV30 with TRBJ1-2, with 8 bases lining up with TRBD1. The V segment lost 1 base and the J segment 7 bases; nucleotides outside the gene matches: 5. CDR3 size: 13 residues. Germline CDR1 is GTSNPN and CDR2 is SVGIG (reference sequence). The CDR3 DNA is TGTGCCTGGAGTGGGGACAGGTTGGGTGGCTACACCTTC. This codes for CAWSGDRLGGYTF.

This chain uses TRBV6-5 with TRBJ2-4; D gene ambiguous. Germline assignment: CDR1 MNHEY and CDR2 SVGAGI. The CDR3 covers 12 residues. V gave up 6 bases and J gave up 0 bases, with 3 bases separating them. The CDR3 region is CASSLAKNIQYF. The DNA for the CDR3 is TGTGCCAGCAGCCTAGCCAAAAACATTCAGTACTTC.

The chain recombines TRBV5-4 with TRBJ2-1; D possibly corresponds to TRBD2 (6 bases). Per the germline V gene, CDR1 is SGHNT and CDR2 is YYREEE (reference sequence). Trimming took off 4 bases at V and 0 bases at J, with 11 bases between the two ends. The CDR3 has 15 residues. CDR3 nucleotide sequence: TGTGCCAGCAGCCGGGACTTCAGCTCCTACAATGAGCAGTTCTTC. Its protein is CASSRDFSSYNEQFF.

This clone was seen a few times. The chain joins TRBV6-4 to TRBJ2-3; weak D call: TRBD1 (6 bases). The CDR3 is 15 amino acids. V was clipped by 0 bases and J by 1 base, with 8 bases between them. Germline assignment: CDR1 MRHNA and CDR2 SNTAGT. For the CDR3, the DNA is TGTGCCAGCAGTGACTCGCCAGGGGGCACAGATACGCAGTATTTT. The encoded protein is CASSDSPGGTDTQYF.

This chain connects TRBV3-1 (or the pseudogene TRBV3-2) to TRBJ1-6; D ambiguous. V was cut by 1 base and J by 6 bases, with 4 bases left in between. CDR1 and CDR2 (germline): LGHDT, YNNKEL (reference sequence). The CDR3 runs 13 residues. For the CDR3, the DNA is TGTGCCAGCAGCCAAGTCCTTAATTCACCCCTCCACTTT. Protein product: CASSQVLNSPLHF.

The chain joins TRBV19 to TRBJ2-1; TRBD2 matches 15 bases. Germline V gene data show CDR1 as LNHDA and CDR2 as SQIVND (reference sequence). This CDR3 spans 15 amino acids. After removal of 7 bases from V and 7 bases from J, the junction contained 5 bases not matched to a gene. CDR3 in amino acids: CASTGLAGGLNEQFF. The CDR3 region has the DNA TGTGCCAGTACCGGACTAGCGGGGGGGCTTAATGAGCAGTTCTTC. Filled out from reference TRBV19 and TRBJ2-1, the complete variable domain reads DGGITQSPKYLFRKEGQNVTLSCEQNLNHDAMYWYRQDPGQGLRLIYYSQIVNDFQKGDIAEGYSVSREKKESFPLTVTSAQKNPTAFYLCASTGLAGGLNEQFFGPGTRLTVL.

This sequence joins TRBV5-1 and TRBJ1-3; D unclear. V was cut by 0 bases and J by 0 bases, with 13 bases left in between. The CDR3 consists of 17 residues. CDR1 and CDR2 from the germline V gene are SGHRS and YFSETQ. The CDR3, as DNA: TGCGCCAGCAGCTTGGTTGCGGCGTATAACTCTGGAAACACCATATATTTT. This gives the protein CASSLVAAYNSGNTIYF.

The rearrangement links TRBV5-4 to TRBJ2-1; TRBD2 aligns across 8 bases. J was trimmed by 1 base and V by 4 bases; bases with no gene match: 4. The CDR3 consists of 15 residues. Germline lookup yields CDR1 SGHNT and CDR2 YYREEE (reference sequence). The CDR3 DNA is TGTGCCAGCAGCGCCCCTAGCGGGTCCTACAATGAGCAGTTCTTC. Translated: CASSAPSGSYNEQFF. The variable domain in full, with the rest retrieved from reference TRBV5-4 and TRBJ2-1, is ETGVTQSPTHLIKTRGQQVTLRCSSQSGHNTVSWYQQALGQGPQFIFQYYREEENGRGNFPPRFSGLQFPNYSSELNVNALELDDSALYLCASSAPSGSYNEQFFGPGTRLTVL.

The chain joins TRBV5-6 to TRBJ1-6; TRBD1 is a possible D gene (6 bases). The V and J ends lost 0 bases and 9 bases respectively, with 10 bases between them. Germline V gives CDR1 SGHDT, CDR2 YYEEEE. The CDR3 is made up of 14 amino acids. The CDR3 loop is CASSLGQDISPLHF. Here the CDR3 DNA reads TGTGCCAGCAGCTTGGGACAGGATATTTCACCCCTCCACTTT.